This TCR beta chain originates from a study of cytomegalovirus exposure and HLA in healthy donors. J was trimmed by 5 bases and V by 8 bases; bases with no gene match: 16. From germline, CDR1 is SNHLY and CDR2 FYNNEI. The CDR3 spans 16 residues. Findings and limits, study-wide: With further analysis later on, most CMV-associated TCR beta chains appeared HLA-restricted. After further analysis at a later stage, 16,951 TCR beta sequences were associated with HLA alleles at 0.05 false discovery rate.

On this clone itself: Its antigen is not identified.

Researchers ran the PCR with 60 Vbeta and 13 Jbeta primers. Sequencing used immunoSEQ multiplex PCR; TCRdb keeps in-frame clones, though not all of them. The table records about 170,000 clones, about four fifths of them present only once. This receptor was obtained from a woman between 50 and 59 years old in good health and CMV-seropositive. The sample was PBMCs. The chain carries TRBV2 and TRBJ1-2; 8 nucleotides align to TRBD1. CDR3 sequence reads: CASPNVQGGRRYGYTF. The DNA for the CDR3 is TGTGCCAGCCCAAACGTACAGGGGGGGCGCAGATATGGCTACACCTTC.